This T cell receptor beta chain was sequenced for a study of human T cells and chemical hapten exposure. Study-level information: On the upper back, patch tests were applied with 0.01% DPC and read at 6 days. Chiefly women, the patients showed alopecia areata, totalis or universalis. Broader study findings: TCRs above 1 in 1000 frequency stayed constant with DPC sensitization.

The germline V gene encodes CDR1 SGHRS and CDR2 YFSETQ. There are 16 residues in the CDR3. With 4 bases clipped from V and 3 bases from J, the junction kept 10 bases outside the gene matches. Time point indicated: patch test 1, 2 weeks after DPC sensitization. Documented treatment: therapeutic diphenylcyclopropenone sensitization with weekly scalp DPC. How the authors handled the data: A per-sample median of 95,638 TCRs was observed, with counts ranging from roughly 20,000 to 700,000. TCRdb reprocessed the RACE reads via MiXCR and lists one record per CDR3 protein. TCRdb's processing, not the authors' own work, is the source of the V and J calls. This table holds roughly 120,000 distinct CDR3 sequences, about 12% found once. This clonotype was observed at least ten times. What it binds is unknown.

Sequenced material: whole blood, taken in connection with sensitization to the hapten diphenylcyclopropenone (DPC). This clonotype was sampled from a woman between 45 and 60 years old with alopecia areata. Some clones in this sample may be carry-over from other donors' samples. This rearrangement joins TRBV5-1 to TRBJ2-3; 8 positions match TRBD2. CDR3 sequence reads: CASSPAGGGQTDTQYF. CDR3 nucleotides: TGCGCCAGCAGCCCGGCGGGGGGCGGTCAAACAGATACGCAGTATTTT. Variable domain in full (rest from reference TRBV5-1 and TRBJ2-3): KAGVTQTPRYLIKTRGQQVTLSCSPISGHRSVSWYQQTPGQGLQFLFEYFSETQRNKGNFPGRFSGRQFSNSRSEMNVSTLELGDSALYLCASSPAGGGQTDTQYFGPGTRLTVL.